One and the same sample provided the 10 T cell receptor beta chains below, sequenced in a study of T cells in Graves' hyperthyroidism and ophthalmopathy. Regions amplified from RNA transcripts were the TCR beta CDR3 regions. When the TCR CDR3 underwent first-round RT-PCR, the HTBI primer set was used. TCRdb ran MiXCR on the multiplex PCR reads and lists one entry per CDR3 protein. This table has a few hundred thousand distinct CDR3 sequences, around 13% appearing once. Sequencing was carried out using blood. The receptors originated from a woman aged 18-29 years with Graves' hyperthyroidism.

The chain has TRBV6-4 and TRBJ2-7; tentative D call: TRBD1 (6 bases). The CDR3 length is 15 residues. The germline V gene encodes CDR1 MRHNA and CDR2 SNTAGT. Deletions cut 3 bases from V and 2 bases from J, with 14 bases between. CDR3 DNA sequence: TGTGCCAGCAGTGAATACAGGGTAGTCACCTACGAGCAGTACTTC. Amino acids: CASSEYRVVTYEQYF.

The CDR3 region is CASSLNSRGRGTEAFF. The DNA for the CDR3 is TGTGCCAGCAGTTTAAATTCCCGGGGGCGAGGCACTGAAGCTTTCTTT. The chain employs TRBV27 and TRBJ1-1, with D possibly TRBD1 on 6 matching bases. V was pared by 2 bases and J by 4 bases, with 17 bases between. The germline V gene encodes CDR1 MNHEY and CDR2 SMNVEV (reference sequence). The CDR3 runs to 16 residues.

This clonotype was recorded at least ten times. The chain uses TRBV6-1 and TRBJ1-2; no reliable D call. V was clipped by 6 bases and J by 4 bases, with 12 bases between them. CDR1 and CDR2 from the germline V gene are MNHNS and SASEGT. The CDR3 runs 13 residues. Here the CDR3 DNA reads TGTGCCAGCAGGTCGCAGGTAGTCTATGGCTACACCTTC. Translated: CASRSQVVYGYTF.

A note on this clonotype: A much more abundant neighbour one base away suggests this may be a read error. The J gene is TRBJ1-1, the V gene TRBV28, with D unresolved. V shed 3 bases and J shed 1 base, with 12 bases lying between them. Germline V CDR1 and CDR2: MDHEN, SYDVKM. This CDR3 region has 15 residues. The CDR3 protein is CASSLVLNGNTEAFF. The CDR3 DNA sequence: TGTGCCAGCAGTTTGGTTCTTAACGGGAACACTGAAGCTTTCTTT.

This clonotype was recorded at least ten times. This chain links TRBV3-1 with TRBJ2-7; unclear D gene. The germline V and J ends were trimmed by 0 bases and 2 bases, with 8 bases remaining between them. The CDR3 runs 14 residues. Per the germline V gene, CDR1 is LGHDT and CDR2 is YNNKEL (reference sequence). The chain's CDR3 is CASSQDAVPYEQYF. In DNA form, the CDR3 reads TGTGCCAGCAGCCAAGATGCAGTCCCCTACGAGCAGTACTTC.

This clonotype was counted many times. The chain uses TRBV28 and TRBJ2-1, with 12 bases that match TRBD2. The CDR3 contains 19 residues. The V gene's germline CDR1 is MDHEN and CDR2 SYDVKM. Trimming cost V 2 bases and J 6 bases; bases outside gene matches: 14. This CDR3 is CASSLRGLAGTRQGNEQFF. In nucleotides, the CDR3 is TGTGCCAGCAGTTTACGTGGACTAGCGGGAACCCGGCAGGGCAATGAGCAGTTCTTC.

In the case of this clonotype: This may arise from a read error, as a much more abundant clone is one base away. The gene calls are TRBV3-1 and TRBJ2-7; D gene uncertain. With 1 base removed from V and 7 bases from J, the gap between germline ends came to 8 bases. The germline CDR1 and CDR2 sequences are LGHDT and YNNKEL (reference sequence). This CDR3 region has 12 residues. The DNA for the CDR3 is TGTGCCAGCAGCCAAGCTTCCAATGAGCAGTACTTC. Protein: CASSQASNEQYF.

This clonotype has ten or more counts. V and J are TRBV30 and TRBJ1-1; D possibly corresponds to TRBD1 (6 bases). The CDR3 spans 13 residues. V was trimmed by 4 bases and J by 4 bases, leaving 13 bases between them. The germline V gene has CDR1 GTSNPN and CDR2 SVGIG (reference sequence). The DNA for the CDR3 is TGTGCCTGGACCTCGGGCAGGGGCACTGAAGCTTTCTTT. As protein: CAWTSGRGTEAFF.

This clonotype occurred a few times. The chain combines TRBV19 with TRBJ2-7; 15 nucleotides agree with TRBD2. Unmatched junction bases numbered 3, after V lost 6 bases and J lost 6 bases. This CDR3 region has 14 residues. The germline V gene has CDR1 LNHDA and CDR2 SQIVND (reference sequence). CDR3 coding DNA: TGTGCCAGTAGGGGACTAGCGGGAGGTGGCGAGCAGTACTTC. Encoded protein: CASRGLAGGGEQYF. Full variable domain (remainder filled in from reference TRBV19 and TRBJ2-7): DGGITQSPKYLFRKEGQNVTLSCEQNLNHDAMYWYRQDPGQGLRLIYYSQIVNDFQKGDIAEGYSVSREKKESFPLTVTSAQKNPTAFYLCASRGLAGGGEQYFGPGTRLTVT.

This clonotype was seen at least ten times. This chain connects TRBV6-1 to TRBJ1-1; D gene ambiguous. Germline V gene lookup returns CDR1 MNHNS and CDR2 SASEGT. Trimming removed 5 bases from V and 1 base from J, with 8 bases in between. The CDR3 contains 13 residues. This CDR3 is CASSYLQNTEAFF. Written as DNA, the CDR3 is TGTGCCAGCAGTTATTTACAGAACACTGAAGCTTTCTTT.